This TCR beta chain was captured by sequencing in a study of blood T cell repertoires in COVID-19. The CDR3 runs to 15 residues. Germline CDR1 reads SGHRS; CDR2 reads YFSETQ. V lost 7 bases and J lost 1; bases outside the gene matches: 6. The method was immunoSEQ multiplex PCR; TCRdb's version includes in-frame clones alone and lacks a portion of them. The top ten hold approximately 1.5% of the sample, which has approximately 31,000 clones, about 90% seen once. This receptor was obtained from a man in his 60s with active COVID-19. The rearrangement joins TRBV5-1 to TRBJ2-2, with 8 positions matching TRBD1. Sequenced input: peripheral blood. CDR3 DNA: TGCGCCAGCTCCGGGACAGGCCTGAACACCGGGGAGCTGTTTTTT. Amino acids: CASSGTGLNTGELFF.